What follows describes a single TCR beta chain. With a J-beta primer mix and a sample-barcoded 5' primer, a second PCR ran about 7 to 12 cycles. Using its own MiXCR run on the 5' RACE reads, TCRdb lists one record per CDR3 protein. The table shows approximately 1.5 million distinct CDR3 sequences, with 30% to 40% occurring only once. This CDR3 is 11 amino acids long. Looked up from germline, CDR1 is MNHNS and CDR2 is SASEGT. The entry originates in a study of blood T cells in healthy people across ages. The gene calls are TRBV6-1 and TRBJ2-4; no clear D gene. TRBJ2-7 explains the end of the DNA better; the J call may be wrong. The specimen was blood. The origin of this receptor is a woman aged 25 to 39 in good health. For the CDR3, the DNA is TGTGCCAGCAGCACTTTCCACGAGCAGTACTTC. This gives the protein CASSTFHEQYF.